What follows are 17 T cell receptor beta chains derived from one specimen sequenced in a study of OX40 agonist ivuxolimab in advanced cancers. Method: immunoSEQ multiplex PCR; TCRdb's copy keeps in-frame clones and lacks some. Of roughly 140,000 clones listed, around 94% are singletons. The sample was CD4+ or CD8+ T cells sorted from blood, taken in a trial of the OX40 agonist ivuxolimab. Source of these receptors: an adult with an advanced solid tumor such as melanoma, head and neck, liver or kidney cancer.

On this clone: A read error may produce the germline difference seen at one junction end. This chain uses TRBV27 with TRBJ2-1; the D is unclear. The CDR3 totals 15 residues. CDR1 is MNHEY and CDR2 is SMNVEV in the germline V gene (reference sequence). CDR3 protein: CASSLSGRSYNEQFF. CDR3 coding DNA: TGTGCCAGCAGTCTATCGGGTAGGTCCTACAATGAGCAGTTCTTC.

V usage is TRBV21-1 and J usage is TRBJ2-3; the table assigns TRBD2, which was not confirmed against the DNA. TRBV21-1 is listed as a pseudogene. The CDR3 is 15 amino acids. The CDR3 loop reads CASSKEEGCTDTQYF. The CDR3 nucleotides are TGTGCCAGCAGCAAAGAGGAGGGTTGCACAGATACGCAGTATTTT.

The V gene is TRBV6-5, the J gene TRBJ1-6, with TRBD1 as a possible D gene (5 bases). The V gene's germline CDR1 is MNHEY and CDR2 SVGAGI. Deletions cut 2 bases from V and 9 bases from J, with 14 bases between. The CDR3 consists of 15 residues. The CDR3 is CASSYHGQGGSPLHF. DNA of the CDR3: TGTGCCAGCAGTTACCATGGGCAGGGCGGTTCACCCCTCCACTTT.

The genes are TRBV5-1 and TRBJ1-2; D ambiguous. V gave up 1 base and J gave up 7 bases, with 11 bases separating them. There are 13 residues in the CDR3. Germline loops: CDR1 SGHRS, CDR2 YFSETQ. The CDR3 DNA is TGCGCCAGCAGCTTGTTCGGCACGGGTGGCTACACCTTC. Protein: CASSLFGTGGYTF.

The table lists this clone with a count of one. This sequence joins TRBV28 and TRBJ1-1, with D possibly being TRBD1 (5 bases). The germline V and J ends were trimmed by 8 bases and 4 bases, with 14 bases remaining between them. The length of the CDR3 is 13 residues. CDR1 MDHEN and CDR2 SYDVKM come from the germline V gene. The CDR3 loop reads CASVGREGTEAFF. CDR3 bases: TGTGCCAGCGTCGGCAGGGAGGGCACTGAAGCTTTCTTT.

The genes are TRBV10-3 and TRBJ1-5, with D unclear. V lost 3 bases and J 5 bases, leaving 5 bases between the germline ends. Germline-derived CDR1 and CDR2 are ENHRY and SYGVKD. This CDR3 is 12 amino acids long. DNA of the CDR3: TGTGCCATCAGTGATTTGGATCAGCCCCAGCATTTT. Translation gives CAISDLDQPQHF.

The rearrangement joins TRBV7-2 to TRBJ2-5, with 12 positions matching TRBD2. The V gene's germline CDR1 is SGHTA and CDR2 FQGNSA. The CDR3 has 16 amino acids. The J segment lost 2 bases and the V segment lost 4 bases, leaving 5 bases of the junction unmatched. For the CDR3, the DNA is TGTGCCAGCAGCTGGGGGGGGACTAGCGGGCAAGAGACCCAGTACTTC. Residues: CASSWGGTSGQETQYF.

Comment on this clone: One junction end does not reproduce the germline sequence, and a read error may be involved. The genes are TRBV11-2 and TRBJ2-5; D gene uncertain. The CDR3 loop spans 13 amino acids. Germline lookup yields CDR1 SGHAT and CDR2 FQNNGV. The CDR3 DNA reads TGTGCCAGCAGCTCCACGACCTTGAGTACGAAGGACTTC. It specifies CASSSTTLSTKDF.

The V call is TRBV29-1, the J call TRBJ1-2, with D tentatively TRBD1 (5 bases). V was clipped by 0 bases and J by 7 bases, with 12 bases between them. The germline gives CDR1 SQVTM, CDR2 ANQGSEA. This CDR3 has 13 residues. Here the CDR3 reads CSVEETRGGGYTF. The CDR3 nucleotides are TGCAGCGTTGAAGAAACAAGGGGAGGTGGCTACACCTTC.

This chain links TRBV7-6 with TRBJ2-7, with TRBD1 identical over 10 bases. Germline CDR1 SGHVS, CDR2 FNYEAQ. J gave up 7 bases and V 5 bases, and 8 bases lay outside the gene matches. The CDR3 has 14 amino acids. Here the CDR3 DNA reads TGTGCCAGCAGCCCGCCGGGACAGGGGAAGGAGCAGTACTTC. Amino acid sequence: CASSPPGQGKEQYF.

The V gene is TRBV7-2, the J gene TRBJ2-7; possibly TRBD1 for D (6 bases). CDR1 and CDR2 (germline): SGHTA, FQGNSA. Trimming left V 5 bases short and J 0 bases short, with 14 bases between. This CDR3 has 15 amino acids. The CDR3 protein is CASSQGQGSSYEQYF. The CDR3 DNA sequence: TGTGCCAGCAGCCAGGGGCAGGGGAGCTCCTACGAGCAGTACTTC.

The chain uses TRBV4-1 and TRBJ2-5, with no clear D. This CDR3 region has 14 residues. The germline V gene encodes CDR1 MGHRA and CDR2 YSYEKL. V lost 4 bases and J 5 bases, leaving 14 bases between the germline ends. CDR3 bases: TGCGCCAGCAGCCCTATACCCCGACGGGAGACCCAGTACTTC. Protein: CASSPIPRRETQYF.

The chain carries TRBV5-6 and TRBJ2-2; D gene unclear. The germline gives CDR1 SGHDT, CDR2 YYEEEE. The CDR3 consists of 16 residues. The V end lost 9 bases, the J end lost 2 bases, and 20 bases lay between the germline ends. The CDR3 coding sequence is TGTGCCACTCGATTAACTGCCGGACCTAACACCGGGGAGCTGTTTTTT. Translated, it gives CATRLTAGPNTGELFF.

J is TRBJ1-1 and V is TRBV18; 8 bases line up with TRBD1. V shed 3 bases and J 0 bases; nucleotides not matched to a gene: 6. The germline V gene has CDR1 KGHSH and CDR2 LQKENI. CDR3 length: 16 amino acids. Written as DNA, the CDR3 is TGTGCCAGCTCACCGCAGGGGGCCGGGGTGAACACTGAAGCTTTCTTT. Its translation: CASSPQGAGVNTEAFF.

This rearrangement joins TRBV6-5 to TRBJ1-3, with D hard to call. The CDR3 has 14 amino acids. Deletions cut 2 bases from V and 0 bases from J, with 5 bases between. Germline CDR1 MNHEY, CDR2 SVGAGI. CDR3 amino acids: CASSYDRSGNTIYF. In nucleotides, the CDR3 is TGTGCCAGCAGTTACGACCGCTCTGGAAACACCATATATTTT.

On this clone itself: One end of the junction does not line up with germline, which may come from a read error. The chain couples TRBV7-7 to TRBJ2-5, with D hard to call. The length of the CDR3 is 13 residues. Germline V gene lookup returns CDR1 SSHAT and CDR2 FNYEAQ (reference sequence). The CDR3 coding sequence is TGTGCTAGCAGCTTGAGGCAAAGGGAGACCCAGTACTTC. Translation: CASSLRQRETQYF.

The chain joins TRBV5-8 to TRBJ1-2; a possible D gene is TRBD1 (6 bases). Germline V gives CDR1 SGHTS, CDR2 YDEGEE. CDR3 length: 14 amino acids. Trimming shortened V by 4 bases and J by 4 bases, and 14 bases separated the two germline ends. The CDR3 nucleotides are TGTGCCAGCAGCCTCGATGACAGGTTCTATGGCTACACCTTC. Protein product: CASSLDDRFYGYTF.